The 3 T cell receptor beta chains below all came from one sample that was sequenced in a study of blood T cell repertoires in COVID-19. Repertoires were generated with immunoSEQ multiplex PCR, while TCRdb's copy carries only in-frame clones and drops some. The sample has around 40,000 clones, around nine tenths seen once; the top ten hold 20% to 25%. The sample taken for sequencing was peripheral blood. Every receptor here comes from a man aged 50-59 years with active COVID-19.

This clone was recorded once. The J gene is TRBJ1-2, the V gene TRBV14; the D gene is possibly TRBD1 (5 bases). Germline lookup yields CDR1 SGHDN and CDR2 FVKESK. Trimming stripped 4 bases from V and 3 bases from J, with 6 bases between. This CDR3 is 12 amino acids long. DNA of the CDR3: TGTGCCAGCAGCCCGGGGGACTATGGCTACACCTTC. This translates into CASSPGDYGYTF.

V and J are TRBV3-1 (or the pseudogene TRBV3-2) and TRBJ2-3, with a tentative D call TRBD2 (5 bases). Per germline, CDR1 LGHDT and CDR2 YNNKEL (reference sequence). The CDR3 has 15 amino acids. V was trimmed by 5 bases and J by 0 bases, leaving 12 bases between them. CDR3 nucleotides: TGTGCCAGCAGCGGAACTAGTGCTAGCACAGATACGCAGTATTTT. It encodes CASSGTSASTDTQYF.

CDR3 region: CASSDGQTPNTGELFF. In DNA form, the CDR3 reads TGCGCCAGCAGCGATGGACAGACGCCGAACACCGGGGAGCTGTTTTTT. This chain uses TRBV5-1 with TRBJ2-2; possibly TRBD1 for D (6 bases). Looked up from germline, CDR1 is SGHRS and CDR2 is YFSETQ. V was cut by 4 bases and J by 0 bases, with 13 bases left in between. The CDR3 sequence is 16 residues long.